This T cell receptor (beta chain) comes out of a study of a mutant IDH1 vaccine in newly diagnosed glioma. The wider study: Vaccination was launched 4-6 weeks after radiotherapy alone, or with temozolomide cycles.

The CDR3 runs to 16 residues. V gave up 0 bases and J gave up 4 bases, with 11 bases separating them. Germline CDR1 is SGHRS and CDR2 is YFSETQ. Notes on this clone: As yet, its antigen is unknown.

Stated time point: week 47, end of study. The study gave 300 ug of mutant IDH1 20-mer peptide per vaccine dose, with topical imiquimod. Here immunoSEQ multiplex PCR was the method, and the copy in TCRdb shows in-frame clones only, minus some. Among approximately 52,000 clones, approximately 80% were seen once, and the ten largest hold just under 5%. This rearrangement joins TRBV5-1 to TRBJ1-6; weak D call: TRBD1 (5 bases). The sample here was PBMCs, taken from a glioma patient whose treatment included an IDH1 peptide vaccine. The sequence was collected from a woman in her forties with glioma. Some clones in this sample may be carry-over from other donors' samples. The CDR3 reads CASSLGTTDYNSPLHF. CDR3 sequence (DNA): TGCGCCAGCAGCTTGGGGACAACAGATTATAATTCACCCCTCCACTTT. Together with reference TRBV5-1 and TRBJ1-6, the CDR3 gives the full variable domain: KAGVTQTPRYLIKTRGQQVTLSCSPISGHRSVSWYQQTPGQGLQFLFEYFSETQRNKGNFPGRFSGRQFSNSRSEMNVSTLELGDSALYLCASSLGTTDYNSPLHFGNGTRLTVT.